The next 21 T cell receptor beta chains were all read from a single sample in a study of T cell responses to AZD1222 COVID-19 vaccine. The method was immunoSEQ multiplex PCR; TCRdb's version includes in-frame clones alone and lacks a portion of them. Of approximately 70,000 clones in the sample, 82% are singletons; the top ten hold 5.4%. This material consisted of peripheral blood, taken on day 0 of AZD1222 vaccination. These receptors all stem from an adult in good health.

The chain joins TRBV6-5 to TRBJ1-4; the D is unclear. Germline V gene sequence: CDR1 MNHEY, CDR2 SVGAGI. The CDR3 is 13 residues long. The ends were cut back, 7 bases at V and 3 bases at J, with 9 bases in the middle. CDR3 residues: CASTPSANEKLFF. In DNA, the CDR3 is TGTGCCAGCACCCCTTCGGCTAATGAAAAACTGTTTTTT.

This CDR3 is CAWSKGQDNSPLHF. In nucleotides, the CDR3 is TGTGCCTGGAGTAAGGGACAGGATAATTCACCCCTCCACTTT. The V call is TRBV30, the J call TRBJ1-6; 8 positions agree with TRBD1. V lost 2 bases, J lost 5 bases, and 2 bases stayed unmatched. Germline V gene sequence: CDR1 GTSNPN, CDR2 SVGIG (reference sequence). CDR3 length: 14 residues.

The rearrangement uses TRBV28 and TRBJ1-5; 7 bases fit TRBD1. CDR3 length equals 16 residues. Germline CDR1 reads MDHEN; CDR2 reads SYDVKM. V dropped 6 bases and J dropped 7; count of bases not matched to a gene: 15. The CDR3 sequence is CASSPPRQGGGQPQHF. CDR3 sequence (DNA): TGTGCCAGCAGCCCACCACGACAGGGAGGAGGCCAGCCCCAGCATTTT.

CDR3 sequence (DNA): TGTGCCATCAGTGAAGCAGGAAGCTCCTACAATGAGCAGTTCTTC. Translation: CAISEAGSSYNEQFF. The V gene is TRBV10-3, the J gene TRBJ2-1; D remains unclear. Trimming cost V 3 bases and J 0 bases, with 9 bases left between them. CDR1 is ENHRY and CDR2 is SYGVKD in the germline V gene. This CDR3 is built from 15 residues.

This clone was observed a handful of times. V usage is TRBV5-1 and J usage is TRBJ2-5; 8 nucleotides line up with TRBD1. There are 13 residues in the CDR3. With 4 bases clipped from V and 5 bases from J, the junction kept 4 bases outside the gene matches. The germline V gene has CDR1 SGHRS and CDR2 YFSETQ. The CDR3 spells CASSQGARETQYF. As DNA, the CDR3 is TGCGCCAGCAGCCAGGGGGCGCGGGAGACCCAGTACTTC.

V and J are TRBV5-1 and TRBJ2-3; 8 nucleotides line up with TRBD1. After removal of 2 bases from V and 0 bases from J, the junction contained 2 bases not matched to a gene. The CDR3 sequence is 15 residues long. Germline assignment: CDR1 SGHRS and CDR2 YFSETQ. Written as DNA, the CDR3 is TGCGCCAGCAGCTTAGGACAGGGAAGCACAGATACGCAGTATTTT. Encoded protein: CASSLGQGSTDTQYF.

The chain employs TRBV5-1 and TRBJ1-1; a possible D gene is TRBD1 (5 bases). The CDR3 runs 14 residues. Germline V lookup: CDR1 SGHRS, CDR2 YFSETQ. The V end lost 0 bases, the J end lost 6 bases, and 12 bases lay between the germline ends. The CDR3 DNA follows: TGCGCCAGCAGCTTGGCGCAGGGAGGGGCTGAAGCTTTCTTT. It codes for CASSLAQGGAEAFF.

The gene calls are TRBV6-4 and TRBJ1-2; maybe TRBD1 (6 bases). Germline CDR1 is MRHNA and CDR2 is SNTAGT. The CDR3 length is 16 residues. Trimming removed 5 bases at V and 4 bases at J, with 20 bases between. DNA for the CDR3: TGTGCCAGCAGTCTACAGCCGGGACAACCGTCCTATGGCTACACCTTC. Amino acids: CASSLQPGQPSYGYTF.

The chain joins TRBV2 to TRBJ1-2; TRBD1 agrees at 7 bases. Germline V gene lookup returns CDR1 SNHLY and CDR2 FYNNEI. V gave up 2 bases and J gave up 4 bases; unmatched junction bases: 13. The CDR3 length is 17 residues. The CDR3 region is CASSESTGTAYVYGYTF. The DNA for the CDR3 is TGTGCCAGCAGTGAAAGTACCGGGACAGCCTACGTCTATGGCTACACCTTC.

The rearrangement uses TRBV2 and TRBJ1-2, with 8 bases matching TRBD1. V was clipped by 4 bases and J by 2 bases; unmatched bases: 6. Looked up from germline, CDR1 is SNHLY and CDR2 is FYNNEI. This CDR3 is 15 amino acids long. In DNA, the CDR3 is TGTGCCAGCAGTGTAGGGCAGGGGGCAAACTATGGCTACACCTTC. It specifies CASSVGQGANYGYTF. Full variable domain (missing parts from reference TRBV2 and TRBJ1-2): EPEVTQTPSHQVTQMGQEVILRCVPISNHLYFYWYRQILGQKVEFLVSFYNNEISEKSEIFDDQFSVERPDGSNFTLKIRSTKLEDSAMYFCASSVGQGANYGYTFGSGTRLTVV.

V usage is TRBV10-1 and J usage is TRBJ1-4; D is undetermined. V lost 0 bases, J lost 6 bases, and 14 bases lay in between. From germline, CDR1 is WNHNN and CDR2 SYGVQD (reference sequence). The CDR3 contains 16 residues. The CDR3: CASSESRRPGYEKLFF. The CDR3 DNA is TGCGCCAGCAGTGAGTCGCGGAGGCCAGGATATGAAAAACTGTTTTTT.

The chain joins TRBV14 to TRBJ2-6; D unclear. V was clipped by 0 bases and J by 0 bases, with 12 bases between them. Per the germline V gene, CDR1 is SGHDN and CDR2 is FVKESK. The CDR3 is 18 amino acids. In nucleotides, the CDR3 is TGTGCCAGCAGCCAAGATGGCCTTCGGTACTCTGGGGCCAACGTCCTGACTTTC. Translating it yields CASSQDGLRYSGANVLTF.

This chain joins TRBV7-9 and TRBJ1-1; tentative D call: TRBD1 (6 bases). V was cut by 5 bases and J by 2 bases, with 15 bases left in between. This CDR3 is built from 15 residues. In germline, CDR1 is SEHNR, CDR2 FQNEAQ (reference sequence). The CDR3 nucleotides read TGTGCCAGCAGCCGCGGGGGGGCCGCAAACACTGAAGCTTTCTTT. Its protein product is CASSRGGAANTEAFF.

V usage is TRBV28 and J usage is TRBJ1-5; D is perhaps TRBD1 (5 bases). Trimming shortened V by 6 bases and J by 6 bases, and 12 bases separated the two germline ends. Germline V gene data show CDR1 as MDHEN and CDR2 as SYDVKM. The CDR3 loop spans 13 amino acids. CDR3 region: CASREGLFQPQHF. The CDR3 DNA is TGTGCCAGCAGGGAGGGGCTCTTTCAGCCCCAGCATTTT.

The V call is TRBV6-6, the J call TRBJ1-2; TRBD1 aligns across 9 bases. After removal of 6 bases from V and 0 bases from J, the junction contained 8 bases not matched to a gene. The germline V gene encodes CDR1 MNHNY and CDR2 SVGAGI (reference sequence). CDR3 length: 16 amino acids. In DNA form, the CDR3 reads TGTGCCAGCAGCCCTCGGACAGGGGCAACTAACTATGGCTACACCTTC. It is translated as CASSPRTGATNYGYTF.

V is TRBV28 and J is TRBJ2-1, with D perhaps matching TRBD1 (5 bases). CDR3 size: 12 residues. Germline CDR1 is MDHEN and CDR2 is SYDVKM. The V end was cut by 9 bases, the J end by 7 bases, with 13 bases between. CDR3 in amino acids: CASSGFLNEQFF. The CDR3 DNA sequence: TGTGCCAGTTCAGGGTTCCTGAATGAGCAGTTCTTC.

The sample holds a few counts of this clone. This chain links TRBV6-5 with TRBJ1-2, with D uncertain. This CDR3 is 14 amino acids long. CDR1 is MNHEY and CDR2 is SVGAGI in the germline V gene. V lost 4 bases and J 6 bases, leaving 15 bases between the germline ends. The CDR3 nucleotides read TGTGCCAGCAGTTCCTCATCGGGAAACAATGGCTACACCTTC. Encoded protein: CASSSSSGNNGYTF.

This sequence joins TRBV6-5 and TRBJ1-2; TRBD1 might be the D (6 bases). CDR3 length: 15 residues. Germline V gene lookup returns CDR1 MNHEY and CDR2 SVGAGI. The V gene lost 5 bases and the J gene lost 1 base, with 14 bases spanning the gap. CDR3 coding DNA: TGTGCCAGCAGTACACACAGGGAGAATAACTATGGCTACACCTTC. Protein product: CASSTHRENNYGYTF.

This chain joins TRBV19 and TRBJ1-4, with 9 bases identical to TRBD1. Germline V gene sequence: CDR1 LNHDA, CDR2 SQIVND (reference sequence). The CDR3 is made up of 14 amino acids. V shed 6 bases and J 3 bases; nucleotides not matched to a gene: 2. CDR3 protein: CASSDRGANEKLFF. DNA for the CDR3: TGTGCCAGTAGCGACAGGGGGGCTAATGAAAAACTGTTTTTT.

The J gene is TRBJ2-5, the V gene TRBV5-8; TRBD2 aligns across 11 bases. Per germline, CDR1 SGHTS and CDR2 YDEGEE. CDR3 length equals 15 residues. With 2 bases clipped from V and 7 bases from J, the junction kept 7 bases outside the gene matches. CDR3 protein: CASSLSSGGRGTQYF. DNA of the CDR3: TGTGCCAGCAGCTTATCTAGCGGGGGGCGAGGGACCCAGTACTTC. Full variable domain (remainder filled in from reference TRBV5-8 and TRBJ2-5): EAGVTQSPTHLIKTRGQQATLRCSPISGHTSVYWYQQALGLGLQFLLWYDEGEERNRGNFPPRFSGRQFPNYSSELNVNALELEDSALYLCASSLSSGGRGTQYFGPGTRLLVL.

The V call is TRBV6-2 or TRBV6-3, the J call TRBJ2-3, with a possible D match to TRBD2 (7 bases). The CDR3 length is 18 residues. The germline gives CDR1 MNHEY, CDR2 SVGEGT. V was trimmed by 5 bases and J by 0 bases, leaving 21 bases between them. The CDR3 DNA follows: TGTGCCAGCAGTCTAACCTGGTTGGCGGGGGCTAGCACAGATACGCAGTATTTT. Protein sequence: CASSLTWLAGASTDTQYF.